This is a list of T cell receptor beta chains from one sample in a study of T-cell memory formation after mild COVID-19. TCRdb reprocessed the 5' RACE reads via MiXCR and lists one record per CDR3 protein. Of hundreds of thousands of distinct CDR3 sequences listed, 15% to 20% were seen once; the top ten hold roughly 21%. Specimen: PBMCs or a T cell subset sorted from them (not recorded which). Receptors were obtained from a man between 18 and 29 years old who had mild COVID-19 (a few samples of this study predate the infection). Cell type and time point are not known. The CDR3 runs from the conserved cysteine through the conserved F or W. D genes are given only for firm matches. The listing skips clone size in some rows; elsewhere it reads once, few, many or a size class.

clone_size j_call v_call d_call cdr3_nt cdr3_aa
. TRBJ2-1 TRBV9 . TGTGCCAGCAGCGTCCGCGTCCACAATGAGCAGTTCTTC CASSVRVHNEQFF
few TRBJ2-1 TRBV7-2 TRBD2 TGTGCCAGCAGTGGCGGGGGGCTTTACAATGAGCAGTTCTTC CASSGGGLYNEQFF
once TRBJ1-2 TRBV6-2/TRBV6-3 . TGTGCCAGCAGTTACCTTACCCATTATGGCTACACCTTC CASSYLTHYGYTF
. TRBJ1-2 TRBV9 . TGTGCCAGCAGCGTAGAACTCCGGACCAACTATGGCTACACCTTC CASSVELRTNYGYTF
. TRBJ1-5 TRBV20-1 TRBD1 TGCAGTGCCCGGGGACAGGGAGGAAGCAATCAGCCCCAGCATTTT CSARGQGGSNQPQHF
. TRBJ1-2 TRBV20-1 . TGCAGTACTATGATTCGGGACCAGGGTACCTATGGCTACACCTTC CSTMIRDQGTYGYTF
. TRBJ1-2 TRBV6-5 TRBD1 TGTGCCAGCAGGGGGACCGACAGGGGACAAGGTGGCTACACCTTC CASRGTDRGQGGYTF
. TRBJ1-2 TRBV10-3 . TGTGCCATCAATGAGGGATCCTCTGGCTACACCTTC CAINEGSSGYTF
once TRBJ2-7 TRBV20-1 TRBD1 TGCAGTGCTGAATTCGGGACAGGGTCCTACGAGCAGTACTTC CSAEFGTGSYEQYF
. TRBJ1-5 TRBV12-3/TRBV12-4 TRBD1 TGTGCCAGCAGTTTGAGGGGGCAGGGGAGCAATCAGCCCCAGCATTTT CASSLRGQGSNQPQHF
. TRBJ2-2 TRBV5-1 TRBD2 TGCGCCAGCAGCCTTTTAGCGGGGGGCAGCACCGGGGAGCTGTTTTTT CASSLLAGGSTGELFF
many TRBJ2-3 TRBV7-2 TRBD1 TGTGCCAGCACCAACCGACAGGGGACAGATACGCAGTATTTT CASTNRQGTDTQYF
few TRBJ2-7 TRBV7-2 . TGTGCCAGCAGCCCGTGGGGGAGGGGGGCGAGCTCCTACGAGCAGTACTTC CASSPWGRGASSYEQYF
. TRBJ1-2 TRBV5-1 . TGCGCCAGCAGCTTGGACGGGGCCCCCCTGGAGTGGGGCTACACCTTC CASSLDGAPLEWGYTF
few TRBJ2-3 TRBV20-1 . TGCAGTGCGACAGAGGAGGGGGGCCGCGATACGCAGTATTTT CSATEEGGRDTQYF
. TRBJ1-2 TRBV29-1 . TGCAGCGTCGCCGACAGGTACAACTATGGCTACACCTTC CSVADRYNYGYTF
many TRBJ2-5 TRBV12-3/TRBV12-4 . TGTGCCAGCAGTTTTCGACAGCAAGAGACCCAGTACTTC CASSFRQQETQYF
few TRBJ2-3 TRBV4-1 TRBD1 TGCGCCAGCAGCCTGATCGGGACAGACAGCACAGATACGCAGTATTTT CASSLIGTDSTDTQYF
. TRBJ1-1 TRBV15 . TGTGCCACCAGCAGGGCGCGGTTGGGGGAAGCTTTCTTT CATSRARLGEAFF
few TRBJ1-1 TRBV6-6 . TGTGCCAGCAGCCCTGACTGGGGCGCTGAAGCTTTCTTT CASSPDWGAEAFF
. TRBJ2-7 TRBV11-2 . TGTGCCAGCAGCCTGGGGGGGCTGGGACAGTACTTC CASSLGGLGQYF
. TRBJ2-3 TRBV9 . TGTGCCAGCAGCGGTAGGGACAGCACAGATACGCAGTATTTT CASSGRDSTDTQYF
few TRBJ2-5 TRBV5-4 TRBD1 TGTGCCAGCAGCAAAAGGACAGGGGTTTGGGAGACCCAGTACTTC CASSKRTGVWETQYF
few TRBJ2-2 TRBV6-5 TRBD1 TGTGCCAGCAGTAGGGACAGTCCTAACACCGGGGAGCTGTTTTTT CASSRDSPNTGELFF
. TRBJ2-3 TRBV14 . TGTGCCAGCAGCCAAGTACGGGACTCCCTCCCGTATTTT CASSQVRDSLPYF
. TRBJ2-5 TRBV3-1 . TGTGCCAGCAGCCAAGTAAGCAGGACCCAGTACTTC CASSQVSRTQYF
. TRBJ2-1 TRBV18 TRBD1 TGTGCCAGCTCCCACGGGACAGGGGCCTACAATGAGCAGTTCTTC CASSHGTGAYNEQFF
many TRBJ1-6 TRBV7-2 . TGTGCCAGCAGCGTAGGAGGGGGAATCCCCCCCCTCCACTTT CASSVGGGIPPLHF
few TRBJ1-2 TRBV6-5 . TGTGCCAGCAGGACGGGACCCTATGGCTACACCTTC CASRTGPYGYTF
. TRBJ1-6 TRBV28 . TGTGCCAGCAGAGCGGGGCGGTCACCCCTCCACTTT CASRAGRSPLHF
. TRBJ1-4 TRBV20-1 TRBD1 TGCAGTGCGCCACCGACTCGGACAGGCGATAATGAAAAACTGTTTTTT CSAPPTRTGDNEKLFF
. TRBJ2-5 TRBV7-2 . TGTGCCAGCAGCTTCGGACGGCACCGGGAGACCCAGTACTTC CASSFGRHRETQYF
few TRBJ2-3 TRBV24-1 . TGTGCCACCCAGGCCCAGAGCACAGATACGCAGTATTTT CATQAQSTDTQYF
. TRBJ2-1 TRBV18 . TGTGCCAGCTCAGTGCGTGTAACCTACAATGAGCAGTTCTTC CASSVRVTYNEQFF
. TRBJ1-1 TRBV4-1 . TGCGCCAGCAGCCCGGGGAAGCGAAGCGGTACTGAAGCTTTCTTT CASSPGKRSGTEAFF
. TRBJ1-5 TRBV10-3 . TGTGCCATCAGCGAGGGGGGGCAGCCCCAGCATTTT CAISEGGQPQHF
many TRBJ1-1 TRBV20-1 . TGCAGTGCTAGAGGGGGGTCGAGAGACACTGAAGCTTTCTTT CSARGGSRDTEAFF
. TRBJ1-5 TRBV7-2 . TGTGCCAGCAGCTTAATAGTCAGCAATCAGCCCCAGCATTTT CASSLIVSNQPQHF
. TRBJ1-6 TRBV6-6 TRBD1 TGTGCCAGTTGGCCCCGGACAGGGGACTCACCCCTCCACTTT CASWPRTGDSPLHF
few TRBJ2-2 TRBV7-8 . TGTGCCAGCAGCTTCGTCGCCAGGGAGGACACCGGGGAGCTGTTTTTT CASSFVAREDTGELFF
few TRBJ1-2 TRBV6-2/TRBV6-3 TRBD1 TGTGCCAGCAGGACTCCGGGACAGGGGTATGGCTACACCTTC CASRTPGQGYGYTF
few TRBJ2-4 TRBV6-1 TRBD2 TGTGCCAGCAGTGAAGCGCTTCTGGGACTAGCGGGGGTCTACCTAGCCAAAAACATTCAGTACTTC CASSEALLGLAGVYLAKNIQYF